These T cell receptor beta chains were read from a single sample in a study of blood T cells in healthy people across ages. TCRdb itself ran the 5' RACE reads through MiXCR, one entry per CDR3 protein. This repertoire shows 850,000 to 1,300,000 distinct CDR3 sequences, 45% found once; its top ten account for approximately 20%. The sequencing input was blood. The receptors were sampled from a woman aged 60-70 years in good health. The CDR3 runs from the conserved cysteine through the conserved F or W. The order of the fields is clone size, J gene, V gene, D gene, CDR3 protein, CDR3 DNA. A D gene is named only where the DNA matches it firmly. Where a row states a size, it is once, few, many or the class of an expanded clone; other rows omit it.

clone_size: .
j_call: TRBJ2-7
v_call: TRBV20-1
d_call: TRBD1
cdr3_aa: CSADRDSADNEQYF
cdr3_nt: TGCAGTGCTGACCGGGACAGTGCTGACAATGAGCAGTACTTC

clone_size: .
j_call: TRBJ2-1
v_call: TRBV20-1
d_call: TRBD2
cdr3_aa: CSATGLASSYNEQFF
cdr3_nt: TGCAGTGCTACGGGACTAGCGAGCTCCTACAATGAGCAGTTCTTC

clone_size: many
j_call: TRBJ2-6
v_call: TRBV2
d_call: TRBD2
cdr3_aa: CASSLAGSSGANVLTF
cdr3_nt: TGTGCCAGCAGTCTAGCGGGGAGCTCTGGGGCCAACGTCCTGACTTTC

clone_size: .
j_call: TRBJ1-2
v_call: TRBV7-9
d_call: TRBD1
cdr3_aa: CASSSGQGSHYGYTF
cdr3_nt: TGTGCCAGCAGCTCCGGACAGGGTAGTCACTATGGCTACACCTTC

clone_size: .
j_call: TRBJ2-5
v_call: TRBV12-3/TRBV12-4
d_call: TRBD2
cdr3_aa: CASSPGTSGRAVETQYF
cdr3_nt: TGTGCCAGCAGCCCCGGGACTAGCGGGAGGGCCGTAGAGACCCAGTACTTC

clone_size: .
j_call: TRBJ2-2
v_call: TRBV29-1
d_call: .
cdr3_aa: CSVVSTGGELFF
cdr3_nt: TGCAGCGTTGTCAGCACCGGCGGGGAGCTGTTTTTT

clone_size: few
j_call: TRBJ1-4
v_call: TRBV25-1
d_call: .
cdr3_aa: CASSEVATNEKLFF
cdr3_nt: TGTGCCAGCAGTGAGGTTGCAACTAATGAAAAACTGTTTTTT

clone_size: .
j_call: TRBJ2-5
v_call: TRBV27
d_call: .
cdr3_aa: CASSLAVADEQYF
cdr3_nt: TGTGCCAGCAGTCTAGCTGTTGCGGATGAGCAGTACTTC

clone_size: .
j_call: TRBJ2-1
v_call: TRBV5-5
d_call: .
cdr3_aa: CASSLNPLNEQFF
cdr3_nt: TGTGCCAGCAGCTTGAACCCCCTCAATGAGCAGTTCTTC

clone_size: .
j_call: TRBJ2-1
v_call: TRBV6-5
d_call: TRBD2
cdr3_aa: CASSPQREGRIDEQFF
cdr3_nt: TGTGCCAGCAGCCCACAGCGGGAGGGCCGGATTGATGAGCAGTTCTTC

clone_size: .
j_call: TRBJ1-1
v_call: TRBV2
d_call: .
cdr3_aa: CASGQGGNTLAAFF
cdr3_nt: TGTGCCAGCGGGCAAGGAGGAAACACTCTGGCCGCTTTCTTT

clone_size: .
j_call: TRBJ2-7
v_call: TRBV6-5
d_call: TRBD1
cdr3_aa: CASSLGTGVFGQYF
cdr3_nt: TGTGCCAGCAGTTTAGGGACAGGGGTGTTCGGGCAGTACTTC

clone_size: few
j_call: TRBJ2-7
v_call: TRBV3-1
d_call: TRBD2
cdr3_aa: CASKGGRAPFEQYF
cdr3_nt: TGTGCCAGCAAAGGCGGGAGGGCCCCCTTCGAGCAGTACTTC

clone_size: .
j_call: TRBJ2-1
v_call: TRBV20-1
d_call: TRBD1
cdr3_aa: CSAGKTGGSYNEQFF
cdr3_nt: TGCAGTGCTGGAAAGACAGGGGGCTCCTACAATGAGCAGTTCTTC

clone_size: .
j_call: TRBJ2-1
v_call: TRBV7-2
d_call: TRBD2
cdr3_aa: CASSSPGLAGRSSYNEQFF
cdr3_nt: TGTGCCAGCAGCTCCCCGGGTCTAGCGGGACGGAGCTCCTACAATGAGCAGTTCTTC

clone_size: .
j_call: TRBJ2-3
v_call: TRBV5-1
d_call: TRBD1
cdr3_aa: CASRSDRAHSDTQYF
cdr3_nt: TGCGCCAGCAGATCTGACAGGGCGCACTCAGATACGCAGTATTTT

clone_size: .
j_call: TRBJ2-7
v_call: TRBV29-1
d_call: .
cdr3_aa: CSVAGVWGSYERYF
cdr3_nt: TGCAGCGTTGCAGGGGTTTGGGGATCCTACGAGCGGTACTTC

clone_size: .
j_call: TRBJ2-1
v_call: TRBV6-5
d_call: .
cdr3_aa: CASKLAYATNEQFF
cdr3_nt: TGTGCCAGCAAACTAGCTTACGCTACGAATGAGCAGTTCTTC

clone_size: .
j_call: TRBJ2-1
v_call: TRBV7-2
d_call: TRBD2
cdr3_aa: CASSPEGLAGISYNEQFF
cdr3_nt: TGTGCCAGCAGCCCTGAGGGACTAGCGGGAATATCCTACAATGAGCAGTTCTTC

clone_size: few
j_call: TRBJ2-7
v_call: TRBV27
d_call: .
cdr3_aa: CASSKLGVGEQYF
cdr3_nt: TGTGCCAGCAGTAAACTAGGGGTGGGCGAGCAGTACTTC

clone_size: .
j_call: TRBJ2-1
v_call: TRBV2
d_call: TRBD2
cdr3_aa: CASSPLASGTYNEQFF
cdr3_nt: TGTGCCAGCAGTCCTCTAGCTAGCGGGACGTACAATGAGCAGTTCTTC

clone_size: few
j_call: TRBJ2-7
v_call: TRBV20-1
d_call: .
cdr3_aa: CSASESSYEQYF
cdr3_nt: TGCAGTGCTTCTGAGAGCTCCTACGAGCAGTACTTC

clone_size: .
j_call: TRBJ2-7
v_call: TRBV6-6
d_call: .
cdr3_aa: CASSYGNYVQYF
cdr3_nt: TGTGCCAGCAGTTACGGTAACTACGTGCAGTACTTC

clone_size: .
j_call: TRBJ2-1
v_call: TRBV7-2
d_call: .
cdr3_aa: CASSPGRGRQFF
cdr3_nt: TGTGCCAGCAGCCCAGGCAGGGGCAGGCAGTTCTTC

clone_size: few
j_call: TRBJ2-1
v_call: TRBV10-3
d_call: TRBD2
cdr3_aa: CAISVGTSGGWPNNEQFF
cdr3_nt: TGTGCCATCAGTGTGGGGACTAGCGGAGGGTGGCCTAACAATGAGCAGTTCTTC

clone_size: .
j_call: TRBJ2-3
v_call: TRBV7-2
d_call: .
cdr3_aa: CASSPPRVGGTDTQYF
cdr3_nt: TGTGCCAGCAGCCCTCCCCGGGTGGGGGGCACAGATACGCAGTATTTT

clone_size: .
j_call: TRBJ2-5
v_call: TRBV10-2
d_call: TRBD2
cdr3_aa: CASTKREEGQETQYF
cdr3_nt: TGCGCCAGCACGAAGCGGGAGGAGGGTCAAGAGACCCAGTACTTC

clone_size: .
j_call: TRBJ2-1
v_call: TRBV14
d_call: .
cdr3_aa: CASSPPGLPNNEQFF
cdr3_nt: TGTGCCAGCAGCCCCCCTGGGCTTCCTAACAATGAGCAGTTCTTC

clone_size: .
j_call: TRBJ1-2
v_call: TRBV3-1
d_call: .
cdr3_aa: CASSPSDIPNYGYTF
cdr3_nt: TGTGCCAGCAGCCCATCAGACATCCCTAACTATGGCTACACCTTC

clone_size: .
j_call: TRBJ1-5
v_call: TRBV6-1
d_call: .
cdr3_aa: CASRRGRTINQPQHF
cdr3_nt: TGTGCCAGCAGACGAGGACGGACCATCAATCAGCCCCAGCATTTT

clone_size: few
j_call: TRBJ2-1
v_call: TRBV20-1
d_call: .
cdr3_aa: CSARRDSPGEQFF
cdr3_nt: TGCAGTGCTAGGAGAGACTCCCCCGGAGAGCAGTTCTTC

clone_size: .
j_call: TRBJ2-7
v_call: TRBV29-1
d_call: .
cdr3_aa: CSVEKSSEQYF
cdr3_nt: TGCAGCGTTGAAAAGAGTAGCGAGCAGTACTTC

clone_size: .
j_call: TRBJ2-1
v_call: TRBV5-1
d_call: .
cdr3_aa: CASSLEPGLHNEQFF
cdr3_nt: TGCGCCAGCAGCTTGGAGCCGGGACTTCACAATGAGCAGTTCTTC

clone_size: few
j_call: TRBJ1-6
v_call: TRBV7-2
d_call: .
cdr3_aa: CASSWRQVKGSAPLHF
cdr3_nt: TGTGCCAGCAGCTGGCGACAGGTTAAAGGGTCGGCACCCCTCCACTTT

clone_size: .
j_call: TRBJ2-7
v_call: TRBV9
d_call: .
cdr3_aa: CASSVSPANTYFEQYF
cdr3_nt: TGTGCCAGCAGCGTAAGTCCCGCTAATACCTATTTCGAGCAGTACTTC

clone_size: .
j_call: TRBJ2-1
v_call: TRBV29-1
d_call: TRBD2
cdr3_aa: CSVRRGRVPEQFF
cdr3_nt: TGCAGCGTTCGGCGTGGGAGGGTTCCTGAGCAGTTCTTC

clone_size: .
j_call: TRBJ2-5
v_call: TRBV7-8
d_call: TRBD1
cdr3_aa: CASKTGTVAETQYF
cdr3_nt: TGTGCCAGCAAAACCGGGACAGTCGCGGAGACCCAGTACTTC

clone_size: .
j_call: TRBJ2-5
v_call: TRBV3-1
d_call: .
cdr3_aa: CASSQVGEYQETQYF
cdr3_nt: TGTGCCAGCAGCCAAGTTGGGGAGTACCAAGAGACCCAGTACTTC

clone_size: .
j_call: TRBJ2-7
v_call: TRBV20-1
d_call: .
cdr3_aa: CSAGTARLSYEQYF
cdr3_nt: TGCAGTGCTGGAACAGCACGGCTCTCCTACGAGCAGTACTTC

clone_size: .
j_call: TRBJ1-6
v_call: TRBV20-1
d_call: .
cdr3_aa: CSASTPPKSSYNSPLHF
cdr3_nt: TGCAGTGCTAGCACCCCTCCTAAAAGCTCCTATAATTCACCCCTCCACTTT

clone_size: .
j_call: TRBJ2-1
v_call: TRBV7-9
d_call: TRBD2
cdr3_aa: CASSLPGQSMGTSGWSSYNEQFF
cdr3_nt: TGTGCCAGCAGCCTACCGGGACAGTCCATGGGGACTAGCGGCTGGAGCTCCTACAATGAGCAGTTCTTC

clone_size: .
j_call: TRBJ1-1
v_call: TRBV6-5
d_call: TRBD1
cdr3_aa: CASRPRQGRSTEAFF
cdr3_nt: TGTGCCAGCAGACCCAGACAGGGTCGTAGCACTGAAGCTTTCTTT

clone_size: .
j_call: TRBJ1-1
v_call: TRBV12-3/TRBV12-4
d_call: .
cdr3_aa: CASRRGSTEAFF
cdr3_nt: TGTGCCAGCAGACGGGGCTCCACTGAAGCTTTCTTT

clone_size: few
j_call: TRBJ2-1
v_call: TRBV2
d_call: TRBD2
cdr3_aa: CASSPTSGRRSEQFF
cdr3_nt: TGTGCCAGCAGTCCGACTAGCGGGAGGCGGTCCGAGCAGTTCTTC

clone_size: few
j_call: TRBJ2-1
v_call: TRBV20-1
d_call: .
cdr3_aa: CSAGGLSGRVDNEQFF
cdr3_nt: TGCAGTGCTGGGGGCCTGTCCGGGAGAGTGGACAATGAGCAGTTCTTC

clone_size: few
j_call: TRBJ1-6
v_call: TRBV27
d_call: TRBD1
cdr3_aa: CASRPTGVNSPLHF
cdr3_nt: TGTGCCAGCAGGCCGACAGGGGTCAATTCACCCCTCCACTTT

clone_size: few
j_call: TRBJ2-3
v_call: TRBV7-2
d_call: .
cdr3_aa: CASSASADTQYF
cdr3_nt: TGTGCCAGCAGTGCTAGCGCCGATACGCAGTATTTT

clone_size: .
j_call: TRBJ1-1
v_call: TRBV5-8
d_call: .
cdr3_aa: CASTLPTSRMGNLNTEAFF
cdr3_nt: TGTGCCAGCACCTTACCCACCTCAAGGATGGGGAACCTGAACACTGAAGCTTTCTTT

clone_size: .
j_call: TRBJ1-2
v_call: TRBV28
d_call: .
cdr3_aa: CASSPMRRGDGYTF
cdr3_nt: TGTGCCAGCAGTCCGATGAGGCGGGGTGATGGCTACACCTTC

clone_size: .
j_call: TRBJ2-1
v_call: TRBV20-1
d_call: TRBD2
cdr3_aa: CSATGLAGGSSSYNEQFF
cdr3_nt: TGCAGTGCTACAGGACTAGCGGGAGGGTCGAGCTCCTACAATGAGCAGTTCTTC

clone_size: .
j_call: TRBJ2-7
v_call: TRBV6-5
d_call: TRBD2
cdr3_aa: CASSYSGGDLDEQYF
cdr3_nt: TGTGCCAGCAGTTACTCGGGGGGGGATCTAGACGAGCAGTACTTC

clone_size: .
j_call: TRBJ2-3
v_call: TRBV29-1
d_call: TRBD2
cdr3_aa: CSVVRETKREETPSTDTRYF
cdr3_nt: TGCAGCGTCGTGCGGGAAACGAAGCGGGAGGAAACCCCTAGCACAGATACGCGGTATTTT

clone_size: .
j_call: TRBJ1-1
v_call: TRBV29-1
d_call: TRBD1
cdr3_aa: CSVVSGGAGLATEAFF
cdr3_nt: TGCAGCGTGGTATCAGGGGGCGCGGGTTTGGCCACTGAAGCTTTCTTT

clone_size: few
j_call: TRBJ2-3
v_call: TRBV4-1
d_call: .
cdr3_aa: CASSQGVPTDTDTQYF
cdr3_nt: TGCGCCAGCAGCCAGGGGGTCCCAACCGACACAGATACGCAGTATTTT

clone_size: .
j_call: TRBJ2-5
v_call: TRBV3-1
d_call: .
cdr3_aa: CASSQARIAGQYF
cdr3_nt: TGTGCCAGCAGCCAAGCCCGGATCGCGGGCCAGTACTTC

clone_size: once
j_call: TRBJ1-5
v_call: TRBV9
d_call: .
cdr3_aa: CASSVAGDSNQPQHF
cdr3_nt: TGTGCCAGCAGCGTAGCAGGGGATAGCAATCAGCCCCAGCATTTT

clone_size: few
j_call: TRBJ2-7
v_call: TRBV7-9
d_call: .
cdr3_aa: CASSLVHTYEQYF
cdr3_nt: TGTGCCAGCAGCTTAGTTCATACCTACGAGCAGTACTTC

clone_size: few
j_call: TRBJ2-7
v_call: TRBV9
d_call: .
cdr3_aa: CASSVATGSIYEQYF
cdr3_nt: TGTGCCAGCAGCGTAGCTACAGGCAGCATCTACGAGCAGTACTTC